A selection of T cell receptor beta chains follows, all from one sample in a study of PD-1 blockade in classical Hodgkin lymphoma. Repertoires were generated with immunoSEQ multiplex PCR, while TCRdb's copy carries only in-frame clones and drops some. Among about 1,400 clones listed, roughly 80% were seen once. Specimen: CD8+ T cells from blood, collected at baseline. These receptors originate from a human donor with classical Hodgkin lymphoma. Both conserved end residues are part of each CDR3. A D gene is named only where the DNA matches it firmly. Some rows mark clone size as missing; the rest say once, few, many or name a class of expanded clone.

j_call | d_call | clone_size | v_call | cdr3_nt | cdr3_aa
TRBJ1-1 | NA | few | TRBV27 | TGTGCCAGCAGTTGGGCTATGGGCACTGAAGCTTTCTTT | CASSWAMGTEAFF
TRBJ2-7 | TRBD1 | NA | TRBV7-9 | TGTGCCAGCAACCCGGGACAGGGTATGTACGAGCAGTACTTC | CASNPGQGMYEQYF
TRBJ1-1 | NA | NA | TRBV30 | TGTGCCTGGATAGTGACCACGGGGACTGAAGCTTTCTTT | CAWIVTTGTEAFF
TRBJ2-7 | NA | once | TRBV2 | TGTGCCACGATAAGAGGGGCCTACGAGCAGTACTTC | CATIRGAYEQYF
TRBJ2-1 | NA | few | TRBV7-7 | TGTGCCAGCAGCAACGGGCTGGCTTCCTACAATGAGCAGTTCTTC | CASSNGLASYNEQFF
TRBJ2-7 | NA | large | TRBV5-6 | TGTGCCAGCAGCTTGGCCAATGGACCCGAGCAGTACTTC | CASSLANGPEQYF
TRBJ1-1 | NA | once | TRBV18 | TGTGCCAGCTCACGGCGGGGAAACACTGAAGCTTTCTTT | CASSRRGNTEAFF
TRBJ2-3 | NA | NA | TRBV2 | TGTGCCAGCAGTACACCCCTGGGACGGACCTCCACAGATACGCAGTATTTT | CASSTPLGRTSTDTQYF
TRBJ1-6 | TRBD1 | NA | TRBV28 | TGTGCCAGTTCACAGGGGAGCTCCTATAATTCACCCCTCCACTTT | CASSQGSSYNSPLHF
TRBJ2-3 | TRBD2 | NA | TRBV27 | TGTGCCAGCAGTGAGAGCGGGAGACGGAGCACAGATACGCAGTATTTT | CASSESGRRSTDTQYF
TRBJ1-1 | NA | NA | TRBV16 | TGTGCCAGCAGCCAATACGCACAGGGAGCTAGTGGAGCTTTCTTT | CASSQYAQGASGAFF
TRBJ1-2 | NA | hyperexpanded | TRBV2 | TGTGCCAGCAAGGAACCCGGGACTCCCCTGAAAGGATTCGAGGGCTACACCTTC | CASKEPGTPLKGFEGYTF
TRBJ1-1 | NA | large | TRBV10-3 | TGTGCCATCAGTGAACCGGGGGGGAACACTGAAGCTTTCTTT | CAISEPGGNTEAFF
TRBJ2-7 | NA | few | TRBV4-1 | TGCGCCAGCAGCCAAGAAGGATGGCAGACGCCCGACGAGCAGTACTTC | CASSQEGWQTPDEQYF
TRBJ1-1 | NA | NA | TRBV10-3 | TGTGCCATCACCAATCCAGACACTGAAGCTTTCTTT | CAITNPDTEAFF
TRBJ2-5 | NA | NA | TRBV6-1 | TGTGCCAGCAGTGAAGTTACTCAGGTCTGGAACCAAGAGACCCAGTACTTC | CASSEVTQVWNQETQYF
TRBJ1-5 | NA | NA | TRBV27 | TGTGCCAGCAGATCAGGGGTCCATCAGCCCCAGCATTTT | CASRSGVHQPQHF
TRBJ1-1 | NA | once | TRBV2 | TGTGCCAGCACAGCCCTTGGGGAGAAGAACACTGAAGCTTTCTTT | CASTALGEKNTEAFF
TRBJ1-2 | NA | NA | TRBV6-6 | TGTGCCAGCAGTTACGCAGGGAGCTACACCTTC | CASSYAGSYTF
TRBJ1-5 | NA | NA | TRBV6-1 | TGTGCCAGCAGTGGGGAGGAAAATCAGCCCCAGCATTTT | CASSGEENQPQHF
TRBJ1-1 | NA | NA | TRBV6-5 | TGTGCCAGCAGTTACTCTCGAGTGAACACTGAAGCTTTCTTT | CASSYSRVNTEAFF
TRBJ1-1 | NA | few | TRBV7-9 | TGTGCCAGCACCAACCTGAACACTGAAGCTTTCTTT | CASTNLNTEAFF
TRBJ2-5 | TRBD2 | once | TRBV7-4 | TGTGCCAGCAGCTTATCGGCTAGCGGGAGCCTAGAGACCCAGTACTTC | CASSLSASGSLETQYF
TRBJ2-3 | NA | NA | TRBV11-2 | TGTGCCAGCAGCTCGACGAGGAGACCCCTGGCAGATACGCAGTATTTT | CASSSTRRPLADTQYF
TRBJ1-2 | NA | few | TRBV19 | TGTGCCAGTAGTATACTTGGGGACTATGGCTACACCTTC | CASSILGDYGYTF
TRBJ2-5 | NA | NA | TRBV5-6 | TGTGCCAGCAGCGCCCGTCCGCGATACCAAGAGACCCAGTACTTC | CASSARPRYQETQYF
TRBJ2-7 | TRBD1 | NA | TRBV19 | TGTGCCAGTAGTATGACCGGGACAGGGGCCACGGAGCAGTACTTC | CASSMTGTGATEQYF
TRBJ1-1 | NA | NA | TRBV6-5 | TGTGCCAGCAGTTACTCAGGGGGGGCTTTCTTT | CASSYSGGAFF
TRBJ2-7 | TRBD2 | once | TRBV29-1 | TGCAGCGTTGTATCAATCTCTAGCGGGAGGCCTTACGAGCAGTACTTC | CSVVSISSGRPYEQYF
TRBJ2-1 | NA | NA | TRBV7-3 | TGTGCCAGCAGCTTAACGGGAGGGGGCTACAATGAGCAGTTCTTC | CASSLTGGGYNEQFF
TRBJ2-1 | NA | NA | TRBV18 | TGTGCCAGCTCACCTGGGGTGGTGGAATCCTACAATGAGCAGTTCTTC | CASSPGVVESYNEQFF
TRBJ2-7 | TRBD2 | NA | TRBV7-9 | TGTGCCAGCAGCTTAGAAGCGGGAGTCCCCGAGCAGTACTTC | CASSLEAGVPEQYF
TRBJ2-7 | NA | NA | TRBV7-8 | TGTGCCAGCAGCTCCCTGTGGGAGCAGTACTTC | CASSSLWEQYF
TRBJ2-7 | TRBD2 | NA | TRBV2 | TGTGCCACTTCAGATGGGACTAGCGTCTCCTACGAGCAGTACTTC | CATSDGTSVSYEQYF
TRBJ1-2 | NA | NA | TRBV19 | TGTGCCAGTAGTTCGCCCTGGAGGGGCGCAGGGTATGGCTACACCTTC | CASSSPWRGAGYGYTF
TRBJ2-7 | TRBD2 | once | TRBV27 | TGTGCCAGCAGATCTAGCGGGAGTATATACGAGCAGTACTTC | CASRSSGSIYEQYF
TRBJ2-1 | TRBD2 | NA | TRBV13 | TGTGCCAGCAGCTTAGGACTAGCGGTAATCAACAATGAGCAGTTCTTC | CASSLGLAVINNEQFF